This TCR beta chain stems from a study of radiotherapy plus CTLA-4 blockade in lung cancer. The protocol was immunoSEQ multiplex PCR, while the TCRdb copy is restricted to in-frame clones and leaves out a portion. The sample includes roughly 62,000 clones, 77% seen only once; the top ten take roughly 4.7%. The V and J ends lost 5 bases and 0 bases respectively, with 13 bases between them. Germline V CDR1 and CDR2: LGHNA, YSLEER. The CDR3 loop spans 15 amino acids. This clone was counted a few times. Focal radiation plus CTLA-4 blockade with ipilimumab was given to patients with chemo-refractory metastatic non-small-cell lung cancer.

Sequenced material: peripheral blood, taken from a patient treated with radiotherapy plus ipilimumab. The rearrangement joins TRBV4-3 to TRBJ1-1; unclear D gene. This receptor was obtained from a human donor with non-small cell lung cancer who had a complete response to radiotherapy plus ipilimumab. CDR3 sequence: CASSEHRSLNTEAFF. The CDR3 DNA is TGCGCCAGCAGCGAACACAGAAGCTTGAACACTGAAGCTTTCTTT.